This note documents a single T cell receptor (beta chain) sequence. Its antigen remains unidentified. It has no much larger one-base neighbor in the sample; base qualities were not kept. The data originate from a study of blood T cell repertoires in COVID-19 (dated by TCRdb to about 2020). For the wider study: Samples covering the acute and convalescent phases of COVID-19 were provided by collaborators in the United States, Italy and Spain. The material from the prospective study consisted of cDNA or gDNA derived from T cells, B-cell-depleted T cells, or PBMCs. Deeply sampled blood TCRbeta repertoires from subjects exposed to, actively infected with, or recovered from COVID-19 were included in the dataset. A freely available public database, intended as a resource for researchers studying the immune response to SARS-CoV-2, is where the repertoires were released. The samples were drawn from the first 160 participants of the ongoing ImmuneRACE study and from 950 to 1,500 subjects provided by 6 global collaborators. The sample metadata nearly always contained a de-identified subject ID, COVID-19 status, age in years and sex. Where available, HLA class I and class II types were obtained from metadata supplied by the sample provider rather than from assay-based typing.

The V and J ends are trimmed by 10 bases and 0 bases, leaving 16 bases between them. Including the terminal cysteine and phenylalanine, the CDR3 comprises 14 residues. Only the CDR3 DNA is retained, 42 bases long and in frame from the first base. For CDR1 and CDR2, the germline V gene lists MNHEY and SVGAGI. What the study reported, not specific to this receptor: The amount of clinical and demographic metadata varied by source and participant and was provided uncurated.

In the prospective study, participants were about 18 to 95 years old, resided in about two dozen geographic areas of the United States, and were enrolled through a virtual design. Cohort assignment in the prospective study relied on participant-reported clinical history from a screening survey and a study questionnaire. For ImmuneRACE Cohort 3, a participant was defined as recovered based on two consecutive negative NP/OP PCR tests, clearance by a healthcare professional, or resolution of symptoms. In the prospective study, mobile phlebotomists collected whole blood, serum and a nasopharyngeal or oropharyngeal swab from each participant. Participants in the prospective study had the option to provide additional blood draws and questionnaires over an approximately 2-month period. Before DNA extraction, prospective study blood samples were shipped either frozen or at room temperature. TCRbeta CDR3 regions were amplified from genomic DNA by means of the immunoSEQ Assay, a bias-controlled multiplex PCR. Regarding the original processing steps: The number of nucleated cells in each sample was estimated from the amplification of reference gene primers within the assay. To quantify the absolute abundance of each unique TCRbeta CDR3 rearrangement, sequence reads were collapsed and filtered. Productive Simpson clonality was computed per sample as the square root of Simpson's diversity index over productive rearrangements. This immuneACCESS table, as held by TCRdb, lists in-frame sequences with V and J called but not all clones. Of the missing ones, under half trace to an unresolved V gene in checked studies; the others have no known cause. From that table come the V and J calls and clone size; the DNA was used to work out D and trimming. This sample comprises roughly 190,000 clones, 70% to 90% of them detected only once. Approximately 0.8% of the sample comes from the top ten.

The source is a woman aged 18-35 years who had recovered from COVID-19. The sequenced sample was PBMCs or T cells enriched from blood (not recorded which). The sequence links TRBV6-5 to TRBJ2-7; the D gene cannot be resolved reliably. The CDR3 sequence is CAIRRQALSYEQYF. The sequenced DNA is TGTGCCATACGTCGACAAGCACTCTCCTACGAGCAGTACTTC.